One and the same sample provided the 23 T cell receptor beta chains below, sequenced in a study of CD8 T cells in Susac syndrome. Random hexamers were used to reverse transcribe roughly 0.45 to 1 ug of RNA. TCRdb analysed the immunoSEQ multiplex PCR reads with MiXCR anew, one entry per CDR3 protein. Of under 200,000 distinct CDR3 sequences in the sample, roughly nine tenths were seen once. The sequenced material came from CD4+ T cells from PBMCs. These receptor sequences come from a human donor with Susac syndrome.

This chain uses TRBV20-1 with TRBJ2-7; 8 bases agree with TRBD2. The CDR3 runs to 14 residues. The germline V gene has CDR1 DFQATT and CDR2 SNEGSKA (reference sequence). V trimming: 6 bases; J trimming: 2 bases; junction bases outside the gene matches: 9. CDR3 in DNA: TGCAGTGCACTAGTAGCGGGGAATGCCTACGAGCAGTACTTC. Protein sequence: CSALVAGNAYEQYF.

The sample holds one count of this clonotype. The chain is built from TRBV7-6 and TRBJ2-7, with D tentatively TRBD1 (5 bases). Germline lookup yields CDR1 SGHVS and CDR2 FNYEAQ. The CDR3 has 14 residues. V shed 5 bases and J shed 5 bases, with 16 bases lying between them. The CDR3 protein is CASSPGFWVHEQYF. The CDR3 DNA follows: TGTGCCAGCAGCCCAGGGTTTTGGGTCCACGAGCAGTACTTC.

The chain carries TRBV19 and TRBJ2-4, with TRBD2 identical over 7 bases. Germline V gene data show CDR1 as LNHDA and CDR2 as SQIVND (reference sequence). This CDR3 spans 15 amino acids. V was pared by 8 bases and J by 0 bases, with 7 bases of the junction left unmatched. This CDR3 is CASRPRGVAKNIQYF. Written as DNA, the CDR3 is TGTGCCAGTCGTCCCCGGGGGGTAGCCAAAAACATTCAGTACTTC.

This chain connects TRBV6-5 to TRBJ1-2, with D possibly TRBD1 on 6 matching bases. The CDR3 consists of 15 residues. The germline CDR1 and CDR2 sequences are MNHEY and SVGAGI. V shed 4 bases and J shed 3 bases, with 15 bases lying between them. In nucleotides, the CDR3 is TGTGCCAGCAGTTCCATCTACAGGGATTACTATGGCTACACCTTC. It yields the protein CASSSIYRDYYGYTF.

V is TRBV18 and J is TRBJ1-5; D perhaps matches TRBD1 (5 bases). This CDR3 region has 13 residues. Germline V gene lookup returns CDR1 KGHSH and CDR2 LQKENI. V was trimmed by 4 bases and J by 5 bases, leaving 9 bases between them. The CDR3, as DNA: TGTGCCAGCTCACAGGGGATCGATCAGCCCCAGCATTTT. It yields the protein CASSQGIDQPQHF.

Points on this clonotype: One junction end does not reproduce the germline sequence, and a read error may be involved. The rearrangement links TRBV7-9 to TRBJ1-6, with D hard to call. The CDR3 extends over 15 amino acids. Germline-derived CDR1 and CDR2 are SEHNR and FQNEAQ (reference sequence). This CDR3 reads CASRRTAGQTSPLHF. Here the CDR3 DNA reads TGTGCCAGCAGGCGGACCGCCGGGCAGACTTCACCCCTCCATTTT.

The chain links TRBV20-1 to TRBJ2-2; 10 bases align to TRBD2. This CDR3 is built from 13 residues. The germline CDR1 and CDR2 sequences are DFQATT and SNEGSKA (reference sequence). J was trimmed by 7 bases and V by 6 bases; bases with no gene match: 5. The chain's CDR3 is CSAWTSGDGELFF. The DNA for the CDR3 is TGCAGTGCGTGGACTAGCGGAGACGGGGAGCTGTTTTTT.

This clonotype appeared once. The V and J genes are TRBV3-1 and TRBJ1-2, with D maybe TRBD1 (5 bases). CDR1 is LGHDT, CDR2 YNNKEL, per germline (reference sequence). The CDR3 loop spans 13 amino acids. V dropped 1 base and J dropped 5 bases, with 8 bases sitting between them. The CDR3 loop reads CASSQGGEYGYTF. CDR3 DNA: TGTGCCAGCAGCCAAGGAGGGGAGTATGGCTACACCTTC.

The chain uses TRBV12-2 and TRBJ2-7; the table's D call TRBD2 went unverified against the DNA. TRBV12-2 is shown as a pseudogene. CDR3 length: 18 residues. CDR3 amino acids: CASRPLPGGPIKGCEQYF. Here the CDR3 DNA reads TGTGCAAGTCGTCCACTTCCGGGGGGGCCGATTAAGGGTTGCGAGCAGTACTTC.

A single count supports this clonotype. DNA for the CDR3: TGTGCCAGCAGTTTCCCCACTAGCGGGAGGCCCTCAGTAGACGAGCAGTACTTC. It translates to CASSFPTSGRPSVDEQYF. The genes are TRBV27 and TRBJ2-7; 12 nucleotides agree with TRBD2. Per the germline V gene, CDR1 is MNHEY and CDR2 is SMNVEV (reference sequence). The trim removed 3 bases at V and 5 bases at J, leaving 14 bases unmatched. CDR3 length: 18 amino acids.

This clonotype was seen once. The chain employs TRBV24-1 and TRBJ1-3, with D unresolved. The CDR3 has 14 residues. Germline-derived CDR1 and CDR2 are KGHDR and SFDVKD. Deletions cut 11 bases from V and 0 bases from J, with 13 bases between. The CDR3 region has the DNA TGTGCCATATTGGACCGCCTCTCTGGAAACACCATATATTTT. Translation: CAILDRLSGNTIYF.

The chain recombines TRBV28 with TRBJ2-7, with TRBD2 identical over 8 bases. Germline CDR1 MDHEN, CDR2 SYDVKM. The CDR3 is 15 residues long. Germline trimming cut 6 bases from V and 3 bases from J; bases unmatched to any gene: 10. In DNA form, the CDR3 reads TGTGCCAGCAGGCCCGGGACTAGTGATATCTACGAGCAGTACTTC. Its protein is CASRPGTSDIYEQYF.

This CDR3 is CSAFSGFVNGYTF. Written as DNA, the CDR3 is TGCAGTGCTTTTTCGGGGTTTGTTAATGGCTACACCTTC. V usage is TRBV20-1 and J usage is TRBJ1-2; D gene ambiguous. This CDR3 contains 13 residues. Germline V gene sequence: CDR1 DFQATT, CDR2 SNEGSKA (reference sequence). V was shortened by 5 bases and J by 6 bases, with 16 bases between the two germline ends.

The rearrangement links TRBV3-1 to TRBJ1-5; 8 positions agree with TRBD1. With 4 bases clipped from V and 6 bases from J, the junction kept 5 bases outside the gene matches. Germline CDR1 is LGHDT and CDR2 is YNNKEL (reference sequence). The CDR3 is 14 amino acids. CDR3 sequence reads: CASSPTGVSQPQHF. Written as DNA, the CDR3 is TGTGCCAGCAGCCCGACAGGGGTTAGTCAGCCCCAGCATTTT.

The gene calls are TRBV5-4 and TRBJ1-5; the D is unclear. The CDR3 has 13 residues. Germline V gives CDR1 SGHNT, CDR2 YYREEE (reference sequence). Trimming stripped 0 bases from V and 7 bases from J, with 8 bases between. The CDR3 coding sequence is TGTGCCAGCAGCTTGGAGGCAGAACAGCCCCAGCATTTT. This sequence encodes CASSLEAEQPQHF. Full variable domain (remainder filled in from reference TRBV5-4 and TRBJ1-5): ETGVTQSPTHLIKTRGQQVTLRCSSQSGHNTVSWYQQALGQGPQFIFQYYREEENGRGNFPPRFSGLQFPNYSSELNVNALELDDSALYLCASSLEAEQPQHFGDGTRLSIL.

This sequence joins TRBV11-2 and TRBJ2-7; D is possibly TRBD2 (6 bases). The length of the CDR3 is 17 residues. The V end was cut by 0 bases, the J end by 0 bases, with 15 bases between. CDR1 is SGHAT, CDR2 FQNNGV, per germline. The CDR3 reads CASSLEMGGDLSYEQYF. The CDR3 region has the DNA TGTGCCAGCAGCTTAGAAATGGGCGGGGACCTCTCCTACGAGCAGTACTTC.

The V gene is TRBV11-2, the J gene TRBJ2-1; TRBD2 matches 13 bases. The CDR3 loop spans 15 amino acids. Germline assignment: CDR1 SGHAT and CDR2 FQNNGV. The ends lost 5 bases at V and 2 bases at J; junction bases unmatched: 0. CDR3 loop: CASSGLAGAYNEQFF. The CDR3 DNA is TGTGCCAGCAGCGGACTAGCGGGAGCCTACAATGAGCAGTTCTTC.

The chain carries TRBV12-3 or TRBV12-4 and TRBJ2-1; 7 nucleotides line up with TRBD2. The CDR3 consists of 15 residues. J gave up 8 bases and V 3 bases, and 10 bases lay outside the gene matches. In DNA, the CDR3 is TGTGCCAGCAGTTTTACCGGGGGGAGTATGGATGAGCAGTTCTTC. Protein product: CASSFTGGSMDEQFF.

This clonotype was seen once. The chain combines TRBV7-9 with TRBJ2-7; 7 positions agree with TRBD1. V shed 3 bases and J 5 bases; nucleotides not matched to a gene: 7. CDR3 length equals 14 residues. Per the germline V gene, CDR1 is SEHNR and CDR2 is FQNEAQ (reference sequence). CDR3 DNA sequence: TGTGCCAGCAGCTTTAGGACAGGCAATGACGAGCAGTACTTC. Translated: CASSFRTGNDEQYF.

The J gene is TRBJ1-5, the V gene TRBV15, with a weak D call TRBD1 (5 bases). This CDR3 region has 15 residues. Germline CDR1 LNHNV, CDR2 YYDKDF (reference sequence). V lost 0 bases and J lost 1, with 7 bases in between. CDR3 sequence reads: CATSRDPGSNQPQHF. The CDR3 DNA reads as TGTGCCACCAGCAGAGATCCAGGGAGCAATCAGCCCCAGCATTTT.

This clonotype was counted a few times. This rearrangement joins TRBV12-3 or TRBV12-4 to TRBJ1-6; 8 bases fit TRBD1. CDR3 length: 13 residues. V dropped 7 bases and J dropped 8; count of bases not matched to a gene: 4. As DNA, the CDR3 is TGTGCCAGCACCGGACAGGGAGATTCACCCCTCCACTTT. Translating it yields CASTGQGDSPLHF.

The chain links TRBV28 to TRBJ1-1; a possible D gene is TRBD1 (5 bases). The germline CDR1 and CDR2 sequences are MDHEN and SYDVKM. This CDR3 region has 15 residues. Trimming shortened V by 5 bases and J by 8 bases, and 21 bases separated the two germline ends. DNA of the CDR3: TGTGCCAGCAGTCAAGCGACCGTTGGTAGACAGGAAGCTTTCTTT. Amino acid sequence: CASSQATVGRQEAFF.

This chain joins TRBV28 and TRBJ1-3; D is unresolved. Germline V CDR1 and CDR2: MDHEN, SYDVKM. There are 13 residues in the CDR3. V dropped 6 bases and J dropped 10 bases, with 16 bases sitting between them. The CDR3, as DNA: TGTGCCAGCAGGCGGATGGGTCGTCGGACCATATATTTT. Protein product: CASRRMGRRTIYF.